This T cell receptor (beta chain) is from a study of T-cell reconstitution after alpha-beta-depleted transplantation in children. This clonotype was counted only a few times. Germline V gives CDR1 SGHRS, CDR2 YFSETQ. The CDR3 totals 15 residues. Trimming removed 0 bases from V and 7 bases from J, with 16 bases in between. Molecular barcoding with unique molecular identifiers was used for the TCRbeta library. TCRdb processed the PCR reads anew with MiXCR; each CDR3 protein has one entry. Among about 610,000 distinct CDR3 sequences listed, approximately 10% were seen once. The sequence was obtained from a human donor who donated a stem cell graft to a child with acute myeloid leukemia. This chain connects TRBV5-1 to TRBJ2-5; D remains ambiguous. The sample consisted of PBMCs from the stem cell graft donor, taken from the stem cell graft. The DNA of the CDR3 is TGCGCCAGCAGCTTGGCCGAACTACAATCAGGGACCCAGTACTTC. It is translated as CASSLAELQSGTQYF.